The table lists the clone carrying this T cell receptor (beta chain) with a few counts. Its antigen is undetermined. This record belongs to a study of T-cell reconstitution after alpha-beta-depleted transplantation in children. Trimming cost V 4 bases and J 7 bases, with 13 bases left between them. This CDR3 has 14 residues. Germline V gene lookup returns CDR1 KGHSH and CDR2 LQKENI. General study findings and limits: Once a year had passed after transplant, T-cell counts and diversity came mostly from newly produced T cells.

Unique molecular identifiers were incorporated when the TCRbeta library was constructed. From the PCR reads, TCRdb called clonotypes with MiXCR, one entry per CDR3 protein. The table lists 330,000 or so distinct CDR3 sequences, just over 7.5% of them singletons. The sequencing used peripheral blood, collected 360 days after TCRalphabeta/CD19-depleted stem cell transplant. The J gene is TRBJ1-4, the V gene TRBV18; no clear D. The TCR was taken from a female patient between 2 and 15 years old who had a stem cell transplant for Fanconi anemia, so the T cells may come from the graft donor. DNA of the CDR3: TGTGCCAGCTCACAAGGGAGGAAGGTTGAAAAACTGTTTTTT. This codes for CASSQGRKVEKLFF.